A single sample gave rise to the 13 T cell receptor beta chains below, sequenced in a study of CD8+CD57+ T cells in acquired aplastic anemia (dated by TCRdb to the late 2010s). Sequencing was performed on an Illumina HiSeq 2000. Genomic DNA served as template for TCR beta VDJ combination and CDR3 sequence profiling. TCRdb redid the processing of the public reads, applying fastp at Q25 and MiXCR, and retained in-frame beta chains. Each CDR3 protein appears once, grouped with its most common genes and DNA. The table for this sample lists about 210,000 distinct CDR3 sequences; about a third of them were counted only once. Jointly, the top ten make up roughly 1.1% of the sample. The sample was sorted CD4+, CD8+, or CD8+CD57+ T cells (not recorded which) from PBMCs. Every receptor here comes from a human donor in good health, serving as a control.

This clonotype was counted a single time. The J gene is TRBJ2-7, the V gene TRBV20-1; D gene unclear. Trimming removed 6 bases from V and 3 bases from J, with 21 bases in between. CDR1 is DFQATT and CDR2 is SNEGSKA in the germline V gene (reference sequence). The CDR3 covers 15 residues. CDR3 DNA: TGCAGTGCGGTTCTTGGACGGGCGGTCTACTACGAGCAGTACTTC. It codes for CSAVLGRAVYYEQYF.

V gene TRBV6-1 combines with J gene TRBJ1-3; D is possibly TRBD1 (6 bases). The CDR3 contains 17 residues. V was cut by 6 bases and J by 0 bases, with 18 bases left in between. Germline loops: CDR1 MNHNS, CDR2 SASEGT. In DNA, the CDR3 is TGTGCCAGCAGCCCCGACCGGGACACCCTCTCTGGAAACACCATATATTTT. Its protein is CASSPDRDTLSGNTIYF.

This clonotype was recorded many times. This chain links TRBV10-3 with TRBJ1-6, with D perhaps TRBD1 (6 bases). CDR3 length equals 14 residues. Per germline, CDR1 ENHRY and CDR2 SYGVKD. V was shortened by 1 base and J by 8 bases, with 9 bases between the two germline ends. CDR3 region: CAISELEGDSPLHF. CDR3 sequence (DNA): TGTGCCATCAGTGAGTTGGAGGGGGATTCACCCCTCCACTTT.

The gene calls are TRBV5-1 and TRBJ2-1; 7 bases match TRBD2. Germline-derived CDR1 and CDR2 are SGHRS and YFSETQ. This CDR3 spans 17 amino acids. Trimming cost V 0 bases and J 4 bases; bases outside gene matches: 10. The chain's CDR3 is CASSLASGPGGYNEQFF. The CDR3, as DNA: TGCGCCAGCAGCTTGGCCTCTGGACCGGGAGGTTACAATGAGCAGTTCTTC.

This clonotype was seen repeatedly, ten times or more. V is TRBV2 and J is TRBJ2-3; 13 bases are shared with TRBD2. The CDR3 extends over 14 amino acids. V lost 8 bases to trimming and J lost 5 bases; unmatched junction nucleotides: 4. Germline-derived CDR1 and CDR2 are SNHLY and FYNNEI. CDR3 amino acids: CASGLAGVGDTQYF. CDR3 DNA: TGTGCCAGCGGACTAGCGGGGGTAGGAGATACGCAGTATTTT.

J is TRBJ2-2 and V is TRBV4-3; D is unclear. There are 13 residues in the CDR3. The V end was cut by 0 bases, the J end by 13 bases, with 12 bases between. Germline-derived CDR1 and CDR2 are LGHNA and YSLEER. The CDR3 is CASSQDLRLWLFF. The CDR3 DNA sequence: TGCGCCAGCAGCCAAGATTTACGTCTTTGGCTGTTTTTT.

CDR3 in DNA: TGTGCCAGTGAAAAGGACAGGGGGCGTCTCTACGAGCAGTACTTC. It yields the protein CASEKDRGRLYEQYF. The chain combines TRBV10-3 with TRBJ2-7, with TRBD1 matching 11 bases. The CDR3 runs 15 residues. Germline trimming cut 10 bases from V and 3 bases from J; bases unmatched to any gene: 11. Per the germline V gene, CDR1 is ENHRY and CDR2 is SYGVKD.

The chain joins TRBV11-2 to TRBJ2-1; D remains unclear. Trimming left V 2 bases short and J 2 bases short, with 7 bases between. Germline CDR1 and CDR2: SGHAT and FQNNGV. The CDR3 consists of 14 residues. The CDR3 here is CASSLYSAYNEQFF. The DNA of the CDR3 is TGTGCCAGCAGCTTATACTCGGCCTACAATGAGCAGTTCTTC.

V usage is TRBV6-1 and J usage is TRBJ1-4; TRBD1 agrees at 8 bases. CDR3 length: 16 residues. Germline V gene data show CDR1 as MNHNS and CDR2 as SASEGT. With V trimmed by 6 bases and J by 2 bases, 8 bases remained unmatched. This CDR3 is CASRPVTGGTNEKLFF. The CDR3 DNA reads as TGTGCCAGCAGGCCCGTAACAGGGGGGACTAATGAAAAACTGTTTTTT.

The gene calls are TRBV2 and TRBJ1-1; unclear D gene. Germline V gives CDR1 SNHLY, CDR2 FYNNEI. The CDR3 length is 13 residues. V was shortened by 6 bases and J by 0 bases, with 8 bases between the two germline ends. CDR3 region: CASSEGMNTEAFF. The CDR3 DNA sequence: TGTGCCAGCAGCGAGGGAATGAACACTGAAGCTTTCTTT.

In the case of this clonotype: Given a much more abundant clone one base away, this may be a read error. The chain combines TRBV5-1 with TRBJ2-3, with D maybe TRBD2 (6 bases). The germline CDR1 and CDR2 sequences are SGHRS and YFSETQ. The CDR3 runs to 14 residues. The germline V and J ends were trimmed by 0 bases and 4 bases, with 9 bases remaining between them. The CDR3 spells CASSLGGGADTQYF. CDR3 nucleotide sequence: TGCGCCAGCAGCTTGGGGGGCGGGGCAGATACGCAGTATTTT.

There are many counts of this clonotype. The chain employs TRBV12-3 or TRBV12-4 and TRBJ1-4; D unresolved. V was trimmed by 1 base and J by 8 bases, leaving 8 bases between them. CDR3 size: 13 residues. CDR3 loop: CASSLGLWEKLFF. In DNA form, the CDR3 reads TGTGCCAGCAGTTTAGGGTTGTGGGAAAAACTGTTTTTT.

There are a few counts of this clonotype. The CDR3 bases are TGCAGTGCTATTAATAGCGGGGGGAGCACAGATACGCAGTATTTT. It is translated as CSAINSGGSTDTQYF. The rearrangement joins TRBV20-1 to TRBJ2-3; 10 bases align to TRBD2. Germline V lookup: CDR1 DFQATT, CDR2 SNEGSKA (reference sequence). This CDR3 is built from 15 residues. With V trimmed by 4 bases and J by 0 bases, 4 bases remained unmatched.